The rows below give T cell receptor beta chains drawn from one sample of a study of somatic mutations in cytotoxic T cells in rheumatoid arthritis. The data were produced by immunoSEQ multiplex PCR, yet TCRdb's version contains in-frame clones alone and is incomplete. The repertoire holds approximately 10,000 clones, with 82% as singletons. The sample comprised CD8+ T cells sorted from blood. These receptors were obtained from an older woman with rheumatoid arthritis. Each CDR3 is given with its conserved first and last residue. D genes are given only for firm matches. The size field is filled for only some rows; it gives once, few, many or a size class.

D gene: .; J gene: TRBJ1-1; clone size: .; V gene: TRBV28; CDR3 DNA: TGTGCCAGCAGTTTCTCCGGGACAATAAACACTGAAGCTTTCTTT; CDR3 protein: CASSFSGTINTEAFF
D gene: .; J gene: TRBJ1-1; clone size: once; V gene: TRBV19; CDR3 DNA: TGTGCCAGTATCCAGAACACTGAAGCTTTCTTT; CDR3 protein: CASIQNTEAFF
D gene: TRBD1; J gene: TRBJ1-4; clone size: few; V gene: TRBV7-9; CDR3 DNA: TGTGCCAGCAGCCCTACAGGGGGAAAACTGTTTTTT; CDR3 protein: CASSPTGGKLFF
D gene: TRBD1; J gene: TRBJ1-1; clone size: .; V gene: TRBV6-5; CDR3 DNA: TGTGCCAGCAGTTACTCGCCTCAGGGGGGGAACACTGAAGCTTTCTTT; CDR3 protein: CASSYSPQGGNTEAFF
D gene: TRBD2; J gene: TRBJ2-7; clone size: .; V gene: TRBV27; CDR3 DNA: TGTGCCAGCAGTTCGGGACTAGCGGGAGTCGAGCAGTACTTC; CDR3 protein: CASSSGLAGVEQYF
D gene: .; J gene: TRBJ2-2; clone size: .; V gene: TRBV7-9; CDR3 DNA: TGTGCCAGCAACCCCGAGGGGGGGACCGGGGAGCTGTTTTTT; CDR3 protein: CASNPEGGTGELFF
D gene: TRBD1; J gene: TRBJ1-2; clone size: .; V gene: TRBV6-7; CDR3 DNA: TGTGCCAGCAGCGGGGGTGGGACAGGGGGCGACTATGGCTACACCTTC; CDR3 protein: CASSGGGTGGDYGYTF
D gene: TRBD1; J gene: TRBJ1-4; clone size: .; V gene: TRBV28; CDR3 DNA: TGTGCCAGCAGTACAGATAACCGGGACAGGGGATGGGAAAAACTGTTTTTT; CDR3 protein: CASSTDNRDRGWEKLFF
D gene: .; J gene: TRBJ2-1; clone size: once; V gene: TRBV7-2; CDR3 DNA: TGTGCCAGCAGCCCGAGCTTGGGCCGGGAGAGGTACAATGAGCAGTTCTTC; CDR3 protein: CASSPSLGRERYNEQFF
D gene: .; J gene: TRBJ1-3; clone size: .; V gene: TRBV6-5; CDR3 DNA: TGTGCCTCGATTCCCCCGAGGAGCTCTGGAAACACCATATATTTT; CDR3 protein: CASIPPRSSGNTIYF
D gene: TRBD2; J gene: TRBJ2-1; clone size: once; V gene: TRBV27; CDR3 DNA: TGTGCCACCGCGGGAGGAGTTGAGCAGTTCTTC; CDR3 protein: CATAGGVEQFF
D gene: .; J gene: TRBJ2-5; clone size: .; V gene: TRBV7-2; CDR3 DNA: TGTGCCAGCAGCTTAGAACTGCGGGAAGTAGGAGAGACCCAGTACTTC; CDR3 protein: CASSLELREVGETQYF
D gene: .; J gene: TRBJ1-1; clone size: .; V gene: TRBV7-9; CDR3 DNA: TGTGCCAGCAGCCCCGAAGGGGCCCACCTAGAAGCTTTCTTT; CDR3 protein: CASSPEGAHLEAFF
D gene: TRBD2; J gene: TRBJ2-5; clone size: .; V gene: TRBV7-9; CDR3 DNA: TGTGCCAGCAGTCTGACTAGCAGCAGTGAGACCCAGTACTTC; CDR3 protein: CASSLTSSSETQYF
D gene: TRBD1; J gene: TRBJ1-5; clone size: .; V gene: TRBV28; CDR3 DNA: TGTGCCAGCAGTTTATCACAGGGGGCCAGTCAGCCCCAGCATTTT; CDR3 protein: CASSLSQGASQPQHF
D gene: TRBD2; J gene: TRBJ2-1; clone size: .; V gene: TRBV6-4; CDR3 DNA: TGTGCCAGCAGTGACTCGCCTAGCGGGGGGGGTGAGCAGTTCTTC; CDR3 protein: CASSDSPSGGGEQFF
D gene: .; J gene: TRBJ1-2; clone size: .; V gene: TRBV2; CDR3 DNA: TGTGCCAGCAGGCCCGGACAGTATGGCTACACCTTC; CDR3 protein: CASRPGQYGYTF
D gene: .; J gene: TRBJ2-1; clone size: .; V gene: TRBV7-2; CDR3 DNA: TGTGCCAGCAGCTCCTTCCCGGTCCCCCGGATCGGGAATGAGCAGTTCTTC; CDR3 protein: CASSSFPVPRIGNEQFF
D gene: .; J gene: TRBJ1-3; clone size: .; V gene: TRBV30; CDR3 DNA: TGTGCCTGGTGGGGAGGAATCTCTGGAAACACCATATATTTT; CDR3 protein: CAWWGGISGNTIYF